This T cell receptor beta chain derives from a study of T cells after yellow fever vaccination. Study results and limitations: FACS-sorted repertoires could harbor abundant contaminating bulk-population clonotypes.

The germline V gene encodes CDR1 SQVTM and CDR2 ANQGSEA. The V gene lost 7 bases and the J gene lost 2 bases, with 15 bases spanning the gap. This CDR3 contains 14 residues. This clonotype occurred a few times. Its antigen is not known. By 5'RACE template switching, TCR cDNA was produced, with a universal primer site and UMIs added in the process. TCRdb used MiXCR to reprocess the 5' RACE reads, holding one entry per CDR3 protein. The sample lists some 550,000 distinct CDR3 sequences, around 21% seen once, with roughly an eighth in the top ten. V and J are TRBV29-1 and TRBJ1-3; no clear D. The sequence derives from a man aged 30 to 45 who received the YFV17D yellow fever vaccine. The sequenced sample was PBMCs, obtained 15 days after the yellow fever booster vaccination. CDR3 residues: CSASIAAPGNTIYF. The CDR3 nucleotides read TGCAGCGCTTCGATCGCCGCTCCTGGAAACACCATATATTTT.